The clone carrying this T cell receptor (beta chain) was seen more than once but under ten times. Antigen specificity is unknown. Germline V gene sequence: CDR1 SGHVS, CDR2 FQNEAQ. Trimming removed 1 base from V and 3 bases from J, with 10 bases in between. The CDR3 consists of 14 residues. Donors in the study were healthy people who gave bone marrow. The source of the sample is a study of cytomegalovirus exposure and HLA in healthy donors. Both 60 Vbeta primers and 13 Jbeta primers went into the PCR. The repertoire was sequenced with immunoSEQ multiplex PCR; TCRdb's copy has only in-frame clones and lacks some. Of some 120,000 clones listed, roughly four fifths were seen once; the top ten hold around 1.6%. Points from the study as a whole: HLA alleles were associated with roughly 15,000 TCR beta sequences in a later analysis at 0.05 false discovery rate. Researchers reported that a few CMV-associated chains were confirmed in vitro as CMV antigen-specific.

The chain couples TRBV7-8 to TRBJ2-7; D call uncertain. The specimen was PBMCs. This TCR came from a woman in her late teens or twenties in good health and CMV-seronegative. This CDR3 is CASSLGTMVYEQYF. CDR3 nucleotide sequence: TGTGCCAGCAGCTTAGGAACTATGGTCTACGAGCAGTACTTC.